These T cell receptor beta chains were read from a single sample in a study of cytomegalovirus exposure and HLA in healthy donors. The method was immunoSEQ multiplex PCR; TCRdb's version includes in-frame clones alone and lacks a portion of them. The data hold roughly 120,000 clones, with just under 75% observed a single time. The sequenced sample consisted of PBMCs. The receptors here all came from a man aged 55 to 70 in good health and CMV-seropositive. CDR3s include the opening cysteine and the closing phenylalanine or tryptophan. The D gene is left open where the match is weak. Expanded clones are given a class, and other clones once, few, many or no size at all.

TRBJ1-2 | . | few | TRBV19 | CASSDLGSVNYGYTF | TGTGCCAGTAGTGACCTGGGGAGTGTAAACTATGGCTACACCTTC
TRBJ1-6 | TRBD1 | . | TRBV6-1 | CASSEASGGQGNSPLHF | TGTGCCAGCAGTGAAGCCAGCGGGGGACAGGGGAATTCACCCCTCCACTTT
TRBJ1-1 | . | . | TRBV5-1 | CASSLASQGITEAFF | TGCGCCAGCAGCTTGGCATCACAGGGCATCACTGAAGCTTTCTTT
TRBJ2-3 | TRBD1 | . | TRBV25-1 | CASPPPGQMPTDTQYF | TGTGCCAGCCCTCCCCCGGGACAGATGCCCACAGATACGCAGTATTTT
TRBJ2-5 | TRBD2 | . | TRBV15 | CATSKRTSGTETQYF | TGTGCCACCAGCAAACGGACTAGCGGAACAGAGACCCAGTACTTC
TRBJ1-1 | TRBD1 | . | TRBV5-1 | CASSLDRGHTEAFF | TGCGCCAGCAGCTTGGACAGGGGGCACACTGAAGCTTTCTTT
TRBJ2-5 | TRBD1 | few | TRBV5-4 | CASSRTGEETQYF | TGTGCCAGCAGCCGGACAGGGGAAGAGACCCAGTACTTC
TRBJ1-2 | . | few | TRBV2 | CASRTTGHNGYTF | TGTGCCAGCAGGACCACAGGGCACAATGGCTACACCTTC
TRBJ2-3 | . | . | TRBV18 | CASSFRGGTDTQYF | TGTGCCAGCTCGTTCCGGGGTGGCACAGATACGCAGTATTTT
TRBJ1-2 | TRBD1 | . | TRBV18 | CASSPGQGVSDGYTF | TGTGCCAGCTCCCCGGGACAGGGTGTTTCGGATGGCTACACCTTC
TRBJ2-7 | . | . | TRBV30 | CAWTAWRGAYEQYF | TGTGCCTGGACCGCCTGGCGGGGAGCCTACGAGCAGTACTTC
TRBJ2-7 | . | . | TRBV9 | CASSVSGESYEQYF | TGTGCCAGCAGCGTATCGGGAGAATCCTACGAGCAGTACTTC
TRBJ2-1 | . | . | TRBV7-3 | CASSPSPLGYNEQFF | TGTGCCAGCAGCCCCAGCCCACTAGGTTACAATGAGCAGTTCTTC
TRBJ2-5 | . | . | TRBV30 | CAWNSPGGAQETQYF | TGTGCCTGGAACTCCCCCGGCGGGGCACAAGAGACCCAGTACTTC
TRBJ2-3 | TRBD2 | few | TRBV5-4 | CASSLRLAGVTDTQYF | TGTGCCAGCAGCTTACGACTAGCGGGGGTTACAGATACGCAGTATTTT
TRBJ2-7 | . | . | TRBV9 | CASSVCPPRDTSIEQYF | TGTGCCAGCAGCGTTTGCCCTCCCCGGGACACCTCCATTGAGCAGTACTTC
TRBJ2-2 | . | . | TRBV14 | CASSQGQYTGELFF | TGTGCCAGCAGCCAAGGGCAGTACACCGGGGAGCTGTTTTTT
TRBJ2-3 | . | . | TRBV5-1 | CASSSRIIGRGGDTQYF | TGCGCCAGCAGCTCGCGGATTATCGGCAGGGGCGGGGATACGCAGTATTTT
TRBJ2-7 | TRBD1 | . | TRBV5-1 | CASSFGQGGEQYF | TGCGCCAGCAGCTTCGGACAGGGTGGCGAGCAGTACTTC
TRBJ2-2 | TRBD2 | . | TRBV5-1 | CASSFWASGDSGELFF | TGCGCCAGCAGCTTTTGGGCTAGCGGGGACTCCGGGGAGCTGTTTTTT
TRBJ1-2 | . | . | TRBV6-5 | CASKTDSSYGYTF | TGTGCCAGCAAAACCGACAGCAGCTATGGCTACACCTTC
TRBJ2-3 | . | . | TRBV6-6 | CASSYSTETTQYF | TGTGCCAGCAGTTACTCGACGGAGACTACGCAGTATTTT
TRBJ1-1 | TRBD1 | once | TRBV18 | CASSLRGIDTEAFF | TGTGCCAGCTCACTCAGGGGGATCGACACTGAAGCTTTCTTT
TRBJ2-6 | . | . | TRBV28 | CASSLVATSSGANVLTF | TGTGCCAGCAGTTTAGTGGCCACCAGCTCTGGGGCCAACGTCCTGACTTTC
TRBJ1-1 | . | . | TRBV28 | CASNLHGGTEAFF | TGTGCCAGCAATCTTCACGGGGGCACTGAAGCTTTCTTT
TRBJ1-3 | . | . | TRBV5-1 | CASSLAGYGNTIYF | TGCGCCAGCAGCTTGGCAGGGTACGGAAACACCATATATTTT